This is a list of T cell receptor beta chains from one sample in a study of blood T cells in healthy people across ages. MiXCR, run by TCRdb on the 5' RACE reads, gives a single entry per CDR3 protein. The sample yields around 670,000 distinct CDR3 sequences, approximately 30% seen once. What was sequenced was blood. The receptors were sampled from a woman of 80 years or more in good health. CDR3s include the opening cysteine and the closing phenylalanine or tryptophan. Each record gives: D gene, J gene, clone size, V gene, CDR3 DNA, CDR3 protein. The D gene is left open where the match is weak. Not every row has a clone size; where given, it reads once, few, many or a size class.

>.|TRBJ1-5|many|TRBV20-1
TGCAGTGCTAGAGGGATGGAGAATCAGCCCCAGCATTTT
CSARGMENQPQHF
>.|TRBJ2-7|.|TRBV20-1
TGCAGTGCTAGTAGGAGCTCCTACAATGAGCAGTACTTC
CSASRSSYNEQYF
>.|TRBJ2-3|many|TRBV5-1
TGCGCCAGCAGCTCGACTGGGGTGGATACGCAGTATTTT
CASSSTGVDTQYF
>TRBD1|TRBJ1-5|many|TRBV5-1
TGCGCCAGCAGCTCCCAACCGACAGGGGGAGGCAATCAGCCCCAGCATTTT
CASSSQPTGGGNQPQHF
>.|TRBJ1-5|.|TRBV6-2/TRBV6-3
TGTGCCAGCAGTCGACAGCGGATGGACAATCAGCCCCAGCATTTT
CASSRQRMDNQPQHF
>.|TRBJ1-4|.|TRBV27
TGTGCCAGCAGTTTGAATAATGAAAAACTGTTTTTT
CASSLNNEKLFF
>.|TRBJ1-1|.|TRBV6-2/TRBV6-3
TGTGCCAGCAGTCCCCCGTCGATGAACACTGAAGCTTTCTTT
CASSPPSMNTEAFF
>TRBD1|TRBJ1-1|.|TRBV6-5
TGTGCCAGCAGTTCCTCACAGGGGGCGAGATTTATCACTGAAGCTTTCTTT
CASSSSQGARFITEAFF
>.|TRBJ2-2|.|TRBV29-1
TGCAGCGTTTCCCGCGGCACCGGGGAGCTGTTTTTT
CSVSRGTGELFF
>.|TRBJ1-2|many|TRBV2
TGTGCCAGCCCAGTTCTCTCAGGGGCTTCTAACTATGGCTACACCTTC
CASPVLSGASNYGYTF
>TRBD1|TRBJ2-7|once|TRBV7-3
TGTGCCAGCAGCCCCCCCGGGACAGGGCGGCGGGAGCAGTACTTC
CASSPPGTGRREQYF
>.|TRBJ2-3|many|TRBV5-6
TGTGCCAGCAGTTTTTATGGAGCAGATACGCAGTATTTT
CASSFYGADTQYF
>.|TRBJ2-1|few|TRBV20-1
TGCAGTGCTAGAGGTTTTGCGGGGATGGAGACCCAGTTCTTC
CSARGFAGMETQFF
>.|TRBJ1-2|many|TRBV20-1
TGCAGTGCTAGGACAGGTTTAAACTATGGCTACACCTTC
CSARTGLNYGYTF
>.|TRBJ2-3|many|TRBV7-2
TGTGCCAGCAGCTTAAATCTGGCGGGATTGGATACGCAGTATTTT
CASSLNLAGLDTQYF
>TRBD2|TRBJ2-3|many|TRBV20-1
TGCAGTGCTAGTTTTAGCGGGGGGGGCACAGATACGCAGTATTTT
CSASFSGGGTDTQYF
>.|TRBJ2-2|few|TRBV7-8
TGTGCCAGCAGCCTGAGGGGGGCAAGGCGCACCGGGGAGCTGTTTTTT
CASSLRGARRTGELFF
>.|TRBJ2-5|few|TRBV5-8
TGTGCCAGCAGCTCTAACTACAGGGTGGATGAGACCCAGTACTTC
CASSSNYRVDETQYF
>TRBD1|TRBJ2-7|.|TRBV20-1
TGCAGTGCCGACCGACGGACAGGGGGTGGCGAGCAGTACTTC
CSADRRTGGGEQYF
>TRBD1|TRBJ1-5|.|TRBV6-6
TGTGCCAGCAGGGTTAGACAGGGTGTAAGTCAGCCCCAGCATTTT
CASRVRQGVSQPQHF
>TRBD1|TRBJ1-3|few|TRBV15
TGTGCCACCAGCAGAGATGTGACAGGGGGTAGTTCGACCATATATTTT
CATSRDVTGGSSTIYF
>TRBD2|TRBJ2-5|.|TRBV7-9
TGTGCCAGCAGCTTAACTAGCGAAGAGACCCAGTACTTC
CASSLTSEETQYF
>TRBD1|TRBJ1-2|many|TRBV2
TGTGCCAGCAGCTCCGGACAGGGAGCTAACTATGGCTACACCTTC
CASSSGQGANYGYTF
>.|TRBJ1-2|few|TRBV23-1
TGCGCCAGCAGTCCCCGAGGGATTGAGCGCCCTTATGGCTACACCTTC
CASSPRGIERPYGYTF
>.|TRBJ1-5|.|TRBV28
TGTGCCAGCAGTTTGGCGGGACCCCAGCCCCAGCATTTT
CASSLAGPQPQHF
>.|TRBJ1-2|few|TRBV30
TGTGCCTGGAGTACCCAATCGGGGGCAGGGATTAACTATGGCTACACCTTC
CAWSTQSGAGINYGYTF
>TRBD1|TRBJ1-2|.|TRBV24-1
TGTGCCACCAGTGATCCGACAGGGCCCAACTATGGCTACACCTTC
CATSDPTGPNYGYTF
>TRBD1|TRBJ1-1|.|TRBV7-9
TGTGCCAGCAGGACAGGGGGCGAAGGCCCTGAAGCTTTCTTT
CASRTGGEGPEAFF
>.|TRBJ1-1|many|TRBV7-9
TGTGCCAGCAGCTCTCGACGGACCGAAGCTTTCTTT
CASSSRRTEAFF
>TRBD2|TRBJ2-3|many|TRBV20-1
TGCAGTGCTCAAGACGGGGGGGCCGAAGATACGCAGTATTTT
CSAQDGGAEDTQYF
>.|TRBJ2-3|many|TRBV28
TGTGCCAGCAGTTTAAGGCAGGGTCTAGATACGCAGTATTTT
CASSLRQGLDTQYF
>TRBD1|TRBJ2-3|many|TRBV20-1
TGCAGTGCCCTAGGACAGGGGCCTTTCACAGATACGCAGTATTTT
CSALGQGPFTDTQYF
>.|TRBJ1-6|few|TRBV14
TGTGCCAGCAGCCAACTCGACAGCCCTAATTCACCCCTCCACTTT
CASSQLDSPNSPLHF
>.|TRBJ1-1|few|TRBV9
TGTGCCAGCAGCGTTTTGGACAGAGGGAACACTGAAGCTTTCTTT
CASSVLDRGNTEAFF
>TRBD2|TRBJ2-1|many|TRBV6-2/TRBV6-3
TGTGCCAGCAGTGGACTCGGGGGGGGGCCCTACAATGAGCAGTTCTTC
CASSGLGGGPYNEQFF
>.|TRBJ1-5|.|TRBV28
TGTGCCAGCAGTTTGTGGGAGGGCAATCGGCCCCAGCATTTT
CASSLWEGNRPQHF
>.|TRBJ2-3|many|TRBV15
TGTGCCACCAGCAGAGATAAAGGAGTATATACGCAGTATTTT
CATSRDKGVYTQYF
>TRBD1|TRBJ2-1|.|TRBV11-2
TGTGCCAGCAGCTGGACAGGGAGCACCTACAATGAGCGGTACTTC
CASSWTGSTYNERYF
>.|TRBJ1-2|many|TRBV20-1
TGCAGTGCTAGATCTTGGAGTTCGGGGGCGAACTATGGCTACACCTTC
CSARSWSSGANYGYTF
>.|TRBJ1-1|.|TRBV4-3
TGCGCCAGCAGCCAAGACGTCTGGAACACTGAAGCTTTCTTT
CASSQDVWNTEAFF
>TRBD2|TRBJ2-5|many|TRBV7-2
TGTGCCAGCAGACACTCGGGACTAGCGGGGACCGGGGGGGAGACCCAGTACTTC
CASRHSGLAGTGGETQYF
>TRBD1|TRBJ2-7|many|TRBV4-3
TGCGCCAGCAGCCAAGAGCTTACAGGGGGGCAGTACTTC
CASSQELTGGQYF
>.|TRBJ2-1|many|TRBV7-9
TGTGCCAGCAGCTTAGGATGGGGTGTTAGCTACAATGAGCAGTTCTTC
CASSLGWGVSYNEQFF
>.|TRBJ2-5|.|TRBV9
TGTGCCAGCAGCGTAGCTTCCGCAGGGCTGGGGGAGCAGTACTTC
CASSVASAGLGEQYF
>TRBD2|TRBJ2-1|.|TRBV7-2
TGTGCCAGCAGCTGGGGACTAGCGGGGGGGCCCGATGAGCAGTTCTTC
CASSWGLAGGPDEQFF
>.|TRBJ1-5|many|TRBV20-1
TGCAGTGCTAGACAGGAGGGTTTAGGCAATCAGCCCCAGCATTTT
CSARQEGLGNQPQHF
>.|TRBJ2-7|.|TRBV29-1
TGCAGCGTTGAGGCACGCGGGCCATCCTACGAGCAGTACTTC
CSVEARGPSYEQYF
>.|TRBJ1-1|many|TRBV20-1
TGCAGTGCTAGAGAGGAACCCGACCCTGAAGCTTTCTTT
CSAREEPDPEAFF
>.|TRBJ2-4|many|TRBV6-1
TGTGCCAGCAGCAACAGGGGTTCGGGAGAGAAGCAGTACTTC
CASSNRGSGEKQYF
>TRBD2|TRBJ2-1|.|TRBV20-1
TGCAGTGCTAGCGGGGGGACCCACAATGAGCAGTTCTTC
CSASGGTHNEQFF
>.|TRBJ2-1|many|TRBV20-1
TGCAGTGCTCGCAGGTCCGGCGGGTACAATGAGCAGTTCTTC
CSARRSGGYNEQFF
>.|TRBJ2-2|.|TRBV3-1
TGTGCCAGCAGCCAAGTCGTCTCAAGCGGGACCGGGGAGCTGTTTTTT
CASSQVVSSGTGELFF
>.|TRBJ2-7|.|TRBV18
TGTGCCAGCTCCCTACTCCGGGGCCCGGTGGACGAGCAGTACTTC
CASSLLRGPVDEQYF